The 14 T cell receptor beta chains given below trace back to one sample, sequenced in a study of blood T cell repertoires in COVID-19. Profiled with immunoSEQ multiplex PCR; TCRdb holds only in-frame clones, not every one. In the table there are approximately 350,000 clones, around nine tenths of which are singletons. Source material: peripheral blood. The receptors shown here come from a woman in her late teens or twenties who had recovered from COVID-19.

The chain has TRBV7-2 and TRBJ2-7, with 7 bases identical to TRBD1. The CDR3 contains 13 residues. Germline CDR1 SGHTA, CDR2 FQGNSA. V gave up 5 bases and J gave up 6 bases; unmatched junction bases: 7. The CDR3 DNA sequence: TGTGCCAGCAGCACCGTGACAGGGTTCGAGCAGTACGTC. It codes for CASSTVTGFEQYV.

This chain uses TRBV6-5 with TRBJ1-2; D call uncertain. The CDR3 has 15 residues. The V and J ends lost 2 bases and 0 bases respectively, with 10 bases between them. Per the germline V gene, CDR1 is MNHEY and CDR2 is SVGAGI. DNA for the CDR3: TGTGCCAGCAGTTACGATCTCTCAGCTAACTATGGCTACACCTTC. Translating gives CASSYDLSANYGYTF.

This rearrangement joins TRBV7-2 to TRBJ2-5; D may be TRBD2 (5 bases). This CDR3 contains 15 residues. V was cut by 3 bases and J by 0 bases, with 11 bases left in between. Germline assignment: CDR1 SGHTA and CDR2 FQGNSA. The CDR3 loop is CASSLRSGYQETQYF. CDR3 DNA sequence: TGTGCCAGCAGCTTGAGGAGCGGCTACCAAGAGACCCAGTACTTC.

As DNA, the CDR3 is TGTGCCAGCAGTTTACAGGGGGCCTCAACTAATGAAAAACTGTTTTTT. It translates to CASSLQGASTNEKLFF. The rearrangement links TRBV28 to TRBJ1-4; TRBD1 matches 8 bases. Germline values: CDR1 MDHEN, CDR2 SYDVKM. There are 16 residues in the CDR3. The junction had 2 bases not matched to a gene; V was cut back by 2 bases and J by 0 bases.

This sequence joins TRBV30 and TRBJ2-2, with a possible D match to TRBD2 (6 bases). The germline V gene has CDR1 GTSNPN and CDR2 SVGIG (reference sequence). CDR3 length: 12 residues. V was clipped by 2 bases and J by 6 bases, with 7 bases between them. The CDR3, as DNA: TGTGCCTGGAGTACGGGGGCCGGGGAGCTGTTTTTT. Protein product: CAWSTGAGELFF.

V and J are TRBV28 and TRBJ2-1; D is possibly TRBD2 (5 bases). CDR3 length equals 18 residues. Trimming removed 2 bases from V and 5 bases from J, with 22 bases in between. The germline gives CDR1 MDHEN, CDR2 SYDVKM. CDR3 amino acids: CASSLRTRSDRADNEQFF. For the CDR3, the DNA is TGTGCCAGCAGTTTAAGAACTAGGAGTGATCGGGCCGACAATGAGCAGTTCTTC.

To note about this clone: The sample carries other DNA sequences with the same CDR3. This chain uses TRBV7-2 with TRBJ2-2; D remains ambiguous. Trimming left V 1 base short and J 4 bases short, with 7 bases between. Germline lookup yields CDR1 SGHTA and CDR2 FQGNSA. The CDR3 runs 14 residues. CDR3 nucleotides: TGTGCCAGCAGCTTAGTTGCGTTCACCGGGGAGCTGTTTTTT. Its translation: CASSLVAFTGELFF.

The V call is TRBV14, the J call TRBJ2-1; the D gene is possibly TRBD2 (6 bases). Germline loops: CDR1 SGHDN, CDR2 FVKESK. The CDR3 is 15 residues long. V lost 1 base and J lost 7, with 14 bases in between. The CDR3 coding sequence is TGTGCCAGCAGCCAAGGATCAGGACTACAAAATGAGCAGTTCTTC. Amino acid sequence: CASSQGSGLQNEQFF. The variable domain in full, completed from reference TRBV14 and TRBJ2-1, reads EAGVTQFPSHSVIEKGQTVTLRCDPISGHDNLYWYRRVMGKEIKFLLHFVKESKQDESGMPNNRFLAERTGGTYSTLKVQPAELEDSGVYFCASSQGSGLQNEQFFGPGTRLTVL.

The V gene is TRBV7-9, the J gene TRBJ1-1; no definite D call. This CDR3 region has 14 residues. Trimming took off 1 base at V and 1 base at J, with 7 bases between the two ends. Germline assignment: CDR1 SEHNR and CDR2 FQNEAQ (reference sequence). The CDR3 region has the DNA TGTGCCAGCAGCTTAGAGAGGGAGAACACTGAAGCTTTCTTT. This translates into CASSLERENTEAFF.

CDR3 in amino acids: CATSDSGTGVLSNQPQHF. CDR3 DNA sequence: TGTGCCACCAGTGATTCAGGGACAGGAGTCCTTAGCAATCAGCCCCAGCATTTT. V and J are TRBV24-1 and TRBJ1-5; 8 bases match TRBD1. This CDR3 spans 18 amino acids. J was trimmed by 0 bases and V by 2 bases; bases with no gene match: 8. Germline V gene data show CDR1 as KGHDR and CDR2 as SFDVKD.

The CDR3 sequence: CASSSRQATTGELFF. In DNA form, the CDR3 reads TGCGCCAGCAGCTCCAGGCAGGCGACCACCGGGGAGCTGTTTTTT. The chain employs TRBV5-1 and TRBJ2-2; D remains ambiguous. CDR1 and CDR2 (germline): SGHRS, YFSETQ. The ends were cut back, 3 bases at V and 4 bases at J, with 13 bases in the middle. The CDR3 spans 15 residues. The full variable domain, in which reference TRBV5-1 and TRBJ2-2 provide the parts outside the CDR3, is KAGVTQTPRYLIKTRGQQVTLSCSPISGHRSVSWYQQTPGQGLQFLFEYFSETQRNKGNFPGRFSGRQFSNSRSEMNVSTLELGDSALYLCASSSRQATTGELFFGEGSRLTVL.

V usage is TRBV4-3 and J usage is TRBJ1-1; maybe TRBD1 (6 bases). Germline assignment: CDR1 LGHNA and CDR2 YSLEER. Trimming cost V 3 bases and J 5 bases, with 16 bases left between them. The CDR3 consists of 15 residues. The CDR3 DNA sequence: TGCGCCAGCAGCCAGCACAGGGCGAGGAGGACTGAAGCTTTCTTT. Translated, it gives CASSQHRARRTEAFF.

V usage is TRBV3-1 (or the pseudogene TRBV3-2) and J usage is TRBJ2-1, with a possible D match to TRBD2 (7 bases). Trimming took off 1 base at V and 10 bases at J, with 17 bases between the two ends. Germline V gene sequence: CDR1 LGHDT, CDR2 YNNKEL (reference sequence). The CDR3 sequence is 15 residues long. The CDR3 protein is CASSQGKGGRYEQFF. The DNA for the CDR3 is TGTGCCAGCAGCCAAGGGAAGGGGGGGCGGTACGAGCAGTTCTTC.

The rearrangement joins TRBV10-1 to TRBJ1-2, with D possibly TRBD1 on 5 matching bases. CDR3 size: 13 residues. The V end was cut by 3 bases, the J end by 7 bases, with 12 bases between. From germline, CDR1 is WNHNN and CDR2 SYGVQD (reference sequence). CDR3 sequence: CASSEEQARGYTF. The CDR3 DNA reads as TGCGCCAGCAGTGAAGAACAGGCGCGTGGCTACACCTTC.